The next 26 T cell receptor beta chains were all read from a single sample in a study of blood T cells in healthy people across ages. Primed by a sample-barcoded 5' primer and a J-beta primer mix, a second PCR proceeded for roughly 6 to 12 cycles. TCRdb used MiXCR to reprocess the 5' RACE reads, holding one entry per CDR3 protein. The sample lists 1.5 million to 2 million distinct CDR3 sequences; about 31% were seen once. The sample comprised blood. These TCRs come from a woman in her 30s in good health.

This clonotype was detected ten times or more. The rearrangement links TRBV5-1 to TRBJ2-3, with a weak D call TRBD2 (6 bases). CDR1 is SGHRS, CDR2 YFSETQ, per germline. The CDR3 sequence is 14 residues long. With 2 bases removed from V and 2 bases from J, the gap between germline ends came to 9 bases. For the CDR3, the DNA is TGCGCCAGCAGCTTCGGGGGTTACACAGATACGCAGTATTTT. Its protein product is CASSFGGYTDTQYF.

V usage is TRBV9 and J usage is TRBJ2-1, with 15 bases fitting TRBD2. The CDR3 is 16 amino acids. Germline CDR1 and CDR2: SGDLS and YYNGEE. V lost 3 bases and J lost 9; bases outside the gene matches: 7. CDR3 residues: CASSEGPGLAGGEQFF. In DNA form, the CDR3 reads TGTGCCAGCAGCGAGGGGCCGGGACTAGCGGGAGGTGAGCAGTTCTTC.

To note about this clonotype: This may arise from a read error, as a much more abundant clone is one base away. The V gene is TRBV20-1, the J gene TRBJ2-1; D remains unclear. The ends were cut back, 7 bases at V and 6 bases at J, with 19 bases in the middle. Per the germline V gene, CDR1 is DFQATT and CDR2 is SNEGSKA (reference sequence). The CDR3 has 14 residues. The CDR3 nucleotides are TGCAGTGTTCCTCGCCGGCAACTAAGCAATGAGCAGTTCTTC. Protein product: CSVPRRQLSNEQFF.

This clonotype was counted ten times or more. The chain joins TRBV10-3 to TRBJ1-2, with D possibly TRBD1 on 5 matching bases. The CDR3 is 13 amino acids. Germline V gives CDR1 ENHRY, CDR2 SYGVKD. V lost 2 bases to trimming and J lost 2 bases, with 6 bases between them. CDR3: CAISERGNYGYTF. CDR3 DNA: TGTGCCATCAGTGAGAGGGGAAACTATGGCTACACCTTC.

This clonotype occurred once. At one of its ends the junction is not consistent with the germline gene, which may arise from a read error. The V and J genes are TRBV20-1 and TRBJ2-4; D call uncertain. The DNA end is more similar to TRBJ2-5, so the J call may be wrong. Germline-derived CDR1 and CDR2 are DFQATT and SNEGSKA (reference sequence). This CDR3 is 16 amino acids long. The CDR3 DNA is TGCAATGCTAGTATCAGGCAGGCCAAACTCCAAGAGACCCAGTACTTC. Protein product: CNASIRQAKLQETQYF.

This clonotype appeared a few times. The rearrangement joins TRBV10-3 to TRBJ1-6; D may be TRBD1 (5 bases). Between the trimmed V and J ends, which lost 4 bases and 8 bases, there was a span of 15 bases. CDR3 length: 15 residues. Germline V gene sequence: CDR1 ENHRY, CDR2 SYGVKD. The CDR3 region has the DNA TGTGCCATCAGTGTCGTCCCAGGGACGGATTCACCCCTCCACTTT. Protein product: CAISVVPGTDSPLHF.

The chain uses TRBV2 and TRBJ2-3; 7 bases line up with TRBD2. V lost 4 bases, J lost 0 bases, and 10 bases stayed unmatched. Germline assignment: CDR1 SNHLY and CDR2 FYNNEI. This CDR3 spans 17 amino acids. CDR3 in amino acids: CASSAGLGVLSTDTQYF. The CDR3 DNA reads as TGTGCCAGCAGTGCTGGACTAGGGGTCCTTAGCACAGATACGCAGTATTTT.

The CDR3 protein is CASSFAGMAYEQYF. CDR3 DNA sequence: TGTGCCAGCAGCTTCGCTGGCATGGCTTACGAGCAGTACTTC. The gene calls are TRBV7-9 and TRBJ2-7; D gene unclear. Trimming removed 3 bases from V and 4 bases from J, with 13 bases in between. Germline CDR1 is SEHNR and CDR2 is FQNEAQ (reference sequence). The CDR3 is 14 residues long.

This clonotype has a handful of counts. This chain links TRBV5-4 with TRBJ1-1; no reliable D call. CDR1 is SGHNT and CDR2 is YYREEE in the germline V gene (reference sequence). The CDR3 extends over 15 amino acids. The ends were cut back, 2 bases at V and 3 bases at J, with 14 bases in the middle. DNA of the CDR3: TGTGCCAGCAGCTTTTATTCGCAGATTTACACTGAAGCTTTCTTT. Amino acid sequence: CASSFYSQIYTEAFF.

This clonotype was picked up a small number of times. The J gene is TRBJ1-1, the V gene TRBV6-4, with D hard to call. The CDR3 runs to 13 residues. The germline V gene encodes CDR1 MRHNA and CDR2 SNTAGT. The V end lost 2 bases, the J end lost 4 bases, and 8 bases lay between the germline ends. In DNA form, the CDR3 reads TGTGCCAGCAGTGACGAGGCAGGCACTGAAGCTTTCTTT. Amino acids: CASSDEAGTEAFF.

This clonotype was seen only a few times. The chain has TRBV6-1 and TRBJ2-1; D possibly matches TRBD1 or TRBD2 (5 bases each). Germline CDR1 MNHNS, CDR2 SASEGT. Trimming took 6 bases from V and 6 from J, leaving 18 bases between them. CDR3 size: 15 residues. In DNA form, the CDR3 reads TGTGCCAGCAGAACACGGGGCTTTTTCCTCAATGAGCAGTTCTTC. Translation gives CASRTRGFFLNEQFF.

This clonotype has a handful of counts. In DNA form, the CDR3 reads TGTGCCAGCAGGCCCCGGGCCGAGATCATCTACGAGCAGTACTTC. It yields the protein CASRPRAEIIYEQYF. The chain joins TRBV2 to TRBJ2-7; D unresolved. CDR3 length: 15 residues. Germline CDR1 and CDR2: SNHLY and FYNNEI. V was trimmed by 6 bases and J by 3 bases, leaving 18 bases between them.

CDR3 bases: TGCGCCAGCAGTGCGGATAGCGGGGGCACAGATACGCAGTATTTT. This encodes CASSADSGGTDTQYF. The chain uses TRBV10-2 and TRBJ2-3; TRBD2 matches at 8 bases. J lost 1 base, V lost 4 bases, and 4 bases had no gene match. Germline assignment: CDR1 WSHSY and CDR2 SAAADI. The CDR3 has 15 residues.

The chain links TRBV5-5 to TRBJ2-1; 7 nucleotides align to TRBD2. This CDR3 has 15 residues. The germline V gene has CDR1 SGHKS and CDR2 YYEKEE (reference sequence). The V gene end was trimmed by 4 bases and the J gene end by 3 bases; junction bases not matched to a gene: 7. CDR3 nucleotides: TGTGCCAGCAGCGGGTGGGGGGGGGACTACAATGAGCAGTTCTTC. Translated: CASSGWGGDYNEQFF.

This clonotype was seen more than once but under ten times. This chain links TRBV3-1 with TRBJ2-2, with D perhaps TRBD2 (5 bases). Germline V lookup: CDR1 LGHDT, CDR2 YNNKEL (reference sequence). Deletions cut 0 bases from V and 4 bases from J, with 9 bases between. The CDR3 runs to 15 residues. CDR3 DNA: TGTGCCAGCAGCCAAGATTCCCGGGGCACCGGGGAGCTGTTTTTT. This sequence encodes CASSQDSRGTGELFF.

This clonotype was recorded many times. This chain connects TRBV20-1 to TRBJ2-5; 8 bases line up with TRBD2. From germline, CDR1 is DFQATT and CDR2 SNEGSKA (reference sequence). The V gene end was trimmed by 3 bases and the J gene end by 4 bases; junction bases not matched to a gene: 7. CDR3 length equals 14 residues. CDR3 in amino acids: CSAREGLALETQYF. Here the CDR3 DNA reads TGCAGTGCTAGGGAAGGACTAGCCTTAGAGACCCAGTACTTC.

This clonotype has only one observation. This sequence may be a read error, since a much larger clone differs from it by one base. CDR3: CVSSPGSANYGYTF. In DNA form, the CDR3 reads TGCGTCAGCAGCCCGGGCTCAGCTAACTATGGCTACACCTTC. This chain joins TRBV4-1 and TRBJ1-2, with no clear D. This CDR3 spans 14 amino acids. Germline values: CDR1 MGHRA, CDR2 YSYEKL.

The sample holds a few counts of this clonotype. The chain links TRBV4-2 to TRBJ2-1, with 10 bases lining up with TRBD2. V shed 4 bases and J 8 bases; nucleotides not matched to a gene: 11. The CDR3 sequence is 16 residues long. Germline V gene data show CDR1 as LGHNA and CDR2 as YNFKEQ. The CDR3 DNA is TGTGCCAGCAGCCCCCGGGCTAGCGGGGGTGAATATGAGCAGTTCTTC. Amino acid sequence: CASSPRASGGEYEQFF.

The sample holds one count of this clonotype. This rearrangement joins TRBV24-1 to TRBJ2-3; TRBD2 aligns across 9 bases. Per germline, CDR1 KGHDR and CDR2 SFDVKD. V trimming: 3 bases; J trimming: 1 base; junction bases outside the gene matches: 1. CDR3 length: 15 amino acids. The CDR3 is CATSDPSGGTDTQYF. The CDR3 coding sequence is TGTGCCACCAGTGATCCTAGCGGGGGCACAGATACGCAGTATTTT.

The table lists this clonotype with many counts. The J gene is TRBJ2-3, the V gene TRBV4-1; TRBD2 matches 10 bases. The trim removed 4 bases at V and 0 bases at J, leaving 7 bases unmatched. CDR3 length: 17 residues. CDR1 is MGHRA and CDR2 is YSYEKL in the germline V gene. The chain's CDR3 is CASSLASGSTSTDTQYF. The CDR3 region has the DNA TGCGCCAGCAGCCTGGCTAGCGGGAGCACGAGCACAGATACGCAGTATTTT.

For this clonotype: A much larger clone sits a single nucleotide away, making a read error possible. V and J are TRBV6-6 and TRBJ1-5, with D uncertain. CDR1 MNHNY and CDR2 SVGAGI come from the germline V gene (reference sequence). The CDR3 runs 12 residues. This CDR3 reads CASRPDGQPPHF. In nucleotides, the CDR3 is TGTGCCAGCAGACCGGACGGTCAGCCCCCGCATTTT.

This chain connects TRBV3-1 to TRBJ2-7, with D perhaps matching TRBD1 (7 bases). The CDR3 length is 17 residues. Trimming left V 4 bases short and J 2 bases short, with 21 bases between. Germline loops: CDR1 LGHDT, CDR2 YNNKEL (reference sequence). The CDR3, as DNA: TGTGCCAGCAGCCCAGGGGGACTTTCTTCCTGGGCCTACGAGCAGTACTTC. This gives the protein CASSPGGLSSWAYEQYF.

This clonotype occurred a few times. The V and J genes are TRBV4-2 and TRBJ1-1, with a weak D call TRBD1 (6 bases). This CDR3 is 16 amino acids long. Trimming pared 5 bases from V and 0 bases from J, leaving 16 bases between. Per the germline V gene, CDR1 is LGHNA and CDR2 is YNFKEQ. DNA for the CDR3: TGTGCCAGCAGCTGGACCGGGGAGGGGGTGAACACTGAAGCTTTCTTT. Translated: CASSWTGEGVNTEAFF.

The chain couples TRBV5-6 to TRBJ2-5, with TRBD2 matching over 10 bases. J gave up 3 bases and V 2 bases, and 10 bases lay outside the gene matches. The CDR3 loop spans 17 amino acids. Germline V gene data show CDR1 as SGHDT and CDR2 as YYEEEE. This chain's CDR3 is CASSLSLAGEVEETQYF. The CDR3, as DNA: TGTGCCAGCAGCTTAAGTCTAGCGGGGGAAGTAGAAGAGACCCAGTACTTC. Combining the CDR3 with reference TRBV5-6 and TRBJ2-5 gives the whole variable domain DAGVTQSPTHLIKTRGQQVTLRCSPKSGHDTVSWYQQALGQGPQFIFQYYEEEERQRGNFPDRFSGHQFPNYSSELNVNALLLGDSALYLCASSLSLAGEVEETQYFGPGTRLLVL.

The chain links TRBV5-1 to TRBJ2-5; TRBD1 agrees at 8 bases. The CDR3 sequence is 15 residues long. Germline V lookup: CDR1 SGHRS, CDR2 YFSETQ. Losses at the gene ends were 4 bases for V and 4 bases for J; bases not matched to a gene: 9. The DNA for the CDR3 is TGCGCCAGCAGCCTGCATCGGACAGGGCGAGAGACCCAGTACTTC. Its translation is CASSLHRTGRETQYF.

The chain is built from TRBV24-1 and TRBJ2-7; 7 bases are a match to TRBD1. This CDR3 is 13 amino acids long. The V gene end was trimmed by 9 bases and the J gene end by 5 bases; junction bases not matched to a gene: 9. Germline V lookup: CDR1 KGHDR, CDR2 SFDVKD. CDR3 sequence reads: CATGTDRDNEQYF. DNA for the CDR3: TGTGCCACCGGGACCGACAGGGACAACGAGCAGTACTTC.